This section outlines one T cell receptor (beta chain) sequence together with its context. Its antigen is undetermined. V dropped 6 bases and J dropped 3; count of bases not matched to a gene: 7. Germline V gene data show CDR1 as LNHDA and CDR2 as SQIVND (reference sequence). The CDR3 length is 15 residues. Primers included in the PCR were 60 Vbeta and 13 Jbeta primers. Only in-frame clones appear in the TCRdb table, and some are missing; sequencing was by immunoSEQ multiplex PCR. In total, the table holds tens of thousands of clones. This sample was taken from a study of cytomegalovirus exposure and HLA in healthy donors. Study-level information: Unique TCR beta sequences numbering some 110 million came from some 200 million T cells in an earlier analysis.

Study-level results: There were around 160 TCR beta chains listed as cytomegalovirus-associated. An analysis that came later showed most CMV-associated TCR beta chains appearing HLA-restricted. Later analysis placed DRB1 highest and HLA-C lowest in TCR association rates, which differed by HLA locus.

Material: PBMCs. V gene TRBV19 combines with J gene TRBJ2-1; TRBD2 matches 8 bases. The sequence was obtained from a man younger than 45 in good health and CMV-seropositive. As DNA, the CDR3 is TGTGCCAGTAGCTCACTAGCGGAAGGCTACAATGAGCAGTTCTTC. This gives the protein CASSSLAEGYNEQFF.